This TCR beta chain is from a study of cytomegalovirus exposure and HLA in healthy donors. Findings and caveats of the study: As a later analysis revealed, the rate of TCR association differed by HLA locus, with DRB1 most and HLA-C fewest. Looking again later, the authors saw that most CMV-associated TCR beta chains seemed HLA-restricted.

The PCR made use of 60 Vbeta and 13 Jbeta primers. Study processing details: It was a later analysis that counted approximately 81 million unique TCR beta chains, of which some 10 million were shared. Method: immunoSEQ multiplex PCR; TCRdb's copy keeps in-frame clones and lacks some. That table gives V, J and clone size, and the DNA gave D and trimming. The sample contains about 76,000 clones, about 75% of which appear only once. In nominal health when sampled, donors likely had unrecorded immune exposures nonetheless. In germline, CDR1 is SGHNT, CDR2 YENEEA. V lost 5 bases to trimming and J lost 7 bases; unmatched junction nucleotides: 5. The CDR3 totals 13 residues. On this clone: Antigen unknown.

The specimen was PBMCs. The source of this sequence is a man in his 60s in good health and CMV-seropositive. The V call is TRBV11-3, the J call TRBJ2-4; 7 nucleotides line up with TRBD1. CDR3 loop: CASSIGTANIQYF. CDR3 nucleotides: TGTGCCAGCAGCATCGGGACAGCTAACATTCAGTACTTC. The complete variable domain, with remaining parts taken from reference TRBV11-3 and TRBJ2-4, reads EAGVVQSPRYKIIEKKQPVAFWCNPISGHNTLYWYLQNLGQGPELLIRYENEEAVDDSQLPKDRFSAERLKGVDSTLKIQPAELGDSAVYLCASSIGTANIQYFGAGTRLSVL.